The clone carrying this T cell receptor beta chain has just a few counts. Trimming removed 11 bases at V and 9 bases at J, with 23 bases between. The CDR3 length is 14 residues. Germline CDR1 is SGHTA and CDR2 is FQGNSA. This record belongs to a study of blood T cell dynamics during melanoma immunotherapy. DNA loading was fixed at 350 ng for all bulk PBMC samples. Clones were sequenced by immunoSEQ multiplex PCR, and TCRdb holds only the in-frame ones, with some missing. Of over 6,500 clones listed, around 82% were seen once; the top ten hold roughly 29%. Time point defined: pre-treatment baseline. This sequence joins TRBV7-2 and TRBJ1-3, with D possibly matching TRBD1 (5 bases). Sequenced here: blood, sampled from a patient treated with checkpoint blockade. The TCR comes from a human donor with melanoma. The CDR3, as DNA: TGTGCCTGTACGCCCAGGGTCCTTGGGGGCACCATATATTTT. Its translation: CACTPRVLGGTIYF. The full variable domain, in which reference TRBV7-2 and TRBJ1-3 provide the parts outside the CDR3, is GAGVSQSPSNKVTEKGKDVELRCDPISGHTALYWYRQSLGQGLEFLIYFQGNSAPDKSGLPSDRFSAERTGGSVSTLTIQRTQQEDSAVYLCACTPRVLGGTIYFGEGSWLTVV.